Shown below are 24 T cell receptor beta chains from a single sample sequenced in a study of CD8 T cells in Susac syndrome. An amount of RNA that ranged from roughly 0.5 to 1 ug was reverse transcribed with random hexamers. Via MiXCR, TCRdb re-called the immunoSEQ multiplex PCR reads, giving one row per CDR3 protein. The repertoire holds about 240,000 distinct CDR3 sequences, with 90% to 96% as singletons. The specimen was CD4+ T cells from PBMCs. These receptors all stem from a human donor with Susac syndrome.

V gene TRBV30 combines with J gene TRBJ2-7; possible D gene TRBD1, 5 bases. V lost 1 base to trimming and J lost 5 bases, with 6 bases between them. Germline V gene data show CDR1 as GTSNPN and CDR2 as SVGIG (reference sequence). The CDR3 contains 11 residues. CDR3 loop: CAWSGTNEQYF. In DNA form, the CDR3 reads TGTGCCTGGAGTGGGACAAACGAGCAGTACTTC.

In DNA form, the CDR3 reads TGCGCCAGCAGCCAAGGCCCTAGCGAGAGGCGTTACGAGCAGTACTTC. Translated: CASSQGPSERRYEQYF. The rearrangement joins TRBV4-1 to TRBJ2-7; a possible D gene is TRBD2 (6 bases). The germline gives CDR1 MGHRA, CDR2 YSYEKL. The CDR3 consists of 16 residues. The V and J ends lost 1 base and 4 bases respectively, with 17 bases between them.

This chain joins TRBV27 and TRBJ2-1, with D tentatively TRBD1 (6 bases). V shed 7 bases and J shed 8 bases, with 15 bases lying between them. This CDR3 spans 13 amino acids. Germline CDR1 reads MNHEY; CDR2 reads SMNVEV (reference sequence). The CDR3 sequence is CASKGHPPDEQFF. Written as DNA, the CDR3 is TGTGCCAGCAAGGGACACCCCCCGGATGAGCAGTTCTTC.

This clonotype has more than one count but fewer than ten. V and J are TRBV12-3 or TRBV12-4 and TRBJ2-3; the D is unclear. This CDR3 region has 13 residues. V lost 3 bases and J lost 1, with 5 bases in between. The CDR3 loop is CASSFGGTDTQYF. DNA for the CDR3: TGTGCCAGCAGTTTCGGTGGCACAGATACGCAGTATTTT.

The rearrangement joins TRBV29-1 to TRBJ2-3; possibly TRBD1 or TRBD2 for D (5 bases each). CDR3 length equals 13 residues. The V gene lost 5 bases and the J gene lost 0 bases, with 9 bases spanning the gap. Germline V gene lookup returns CDR1 SQVTM and CDR2 ANQGSEA. CDR3 loop: CSVSGASTDTQYF. For the CDR3, the DNA is TGCAGCGTTTCCGGGGCTAGCACAGATACGCAGTATTTT.

This sequence joins TRBV29-1 and TRBJ2-3, with D possibly being TRBD1 (6 bases). This CDR3 has 12 residues. The V and J ends lost 3 bases and 6 bases respectively, with 10 bases between them. Germline V gene data show CDR1 as SQVTM and CDR2 as ANQGSEA. CDR3 protein: CSVEQGSDTQYF. The CDR3 nucleotides are TGCAGCGTTGAGCAGGGGTCGGATACGCAGTATTTT.

The V gene is TRBV9, the J gene TRBJ2-7, with D possibly being TRBD1 or TRBD2 (7 bases each). This CDR3 region has 14 residues. Looked up from germline, CDR1 is SGDLS and CDR2 is YYNGEE. V was cut by 3 bases and J by 3 bases, with 13 bases left in between. The CDR3 DNA reads TGTGCCAGCAGCGCGACAGGGAGGGACTACGAGCAGTACTTC. Its translation: CASSATGRDYEQYF. Based on the CDR3 plus reference TRBV9 and TRBJ2-7, the full variable domain is DSGVTQTPKHLITATGQRVTLRCSPRSGDLSVYWYQQSLDQGLQFLIQYYNGEERAKGNILERFSAQQFPDLHSELNLSSLELGDSALYFCASSATGRDYEQYFGPGTRLTVT.

This chain links TRBV28 with TRBJ1-2; 9 bases are shared with TRBD1. Unmatched junction bases numbered 7, after V lost 5 bases and J lost 3 bases. The CDR3 loop spans 15 amino acids. Germline CDR1 is MDHEN and CDR2 is SYDVKM. This CDR3 reads CASSNRQGVYYGYTF. CDR3 bases: TGTGCCAGCAGTAATCGACAGGGGGTTTACTATGGCTACACCTTC.

The V and J genes are TRBV20-1 and TRBJ2-7; 8 bases map to TRBD2. This CDR3 region has 17 residues. The V segment lost 4 bases and the J segment 7 bases; nucleotides outside the gene matches: 21. Germline V lookup: CDR1 DFQATT, CDR2 SNEGSKA (reference sequence). CDR3 loop: CSATSPGSGSSLREQYF. For the CDR3, the DNA is TGCAGTGCTACCAGCCCAGGGAGCGGGAGTTCTCTGAGGGAGCAGTACTTC.

V gene TRBV12-3 or TRBV12-4 combines with J gene TRBJ2-7; possibly TRBD1 or TRBD2 for D (5 bases each). The CDR3 has 12 residues. Trimming pared 4 bases from V and 3 bases from J, leaving 7 bases between. CDR3 bases: TGTGCCAGCAGTTGGGGGATCTACGAGCAGTACTTC. The encoded protein is CASSWGIYEQYF.

The J gene is TRBJ2-1, the V gene TRBV19; tentatively, D is TRBD1 (5 bases). The germline CDR1 and CDR2 sequences are LNHDA and SQIVND (reference sequence). The CDR3 has 15 amino acids. The germline V and J ends were trimmed by 7 bases and 5 bases, with 18 bases remaining between them. CDR3: CASTDLGAGNNEQFF. For the CDR3, the DNA is TGTGCCAGTACTGACCTAGGGGCAGGTAACAATGAGCAGTTCTTC.

V and J are TRBV28 and TRBJ2-7; D remains ambiguous. There are 16 residues in the CDR3. The V end lost 2 bases, the J end lost 0 bases, and 14 bases lay between the germline ends. Germline CDR1 is MDHEN and CDR2 is SYDVKM. CDR3 nucleotides: TGTGCCAGCAGTTTAATAGGCGGATCTAGCTCCTACGAGCAGTACTTC. Translating it yields CASSLIGGSSSYEQYF. The full variable domain, with the rest looked up from reference TRBV28 and TRBJ2-7, is DVKVTQSSRYLVKRTGEKVFLECVQDMDHENMFWYRQDPGLGLRLIYFSYDVKMKEKGDIPEGYSVSREKKERFSLILESASTNQTSMYLCASSLIGGSSSYEQYFGPGTRLTVT.

V is TRBV29-1 and J is TRBJ2-5; unclear D gene. The CDR3 runs to 12 residues. V was pared by 1 base and J by 4 bases, with 7 bases between. The germline gives CDR1 SQVTM, CDR2 ANQGSEA. The CDR3 spells CSVEGNGETQYF. The DNA of the CDR3 is TGCAGCGTTGAAGGGAATGGAGAGACCCAGTACTTC.

The chain carries TRBV10-2 and TRBJ1-1, with D maybe TRBD1 (5 bases). Germline V gene sequence: CDR1 WSHSY, CDR2 SAAADI. The V gene lost 8 bases and the J gene lost 4 bases, with 14 bases spanning the gap. This CDR3 comprises 13 residues. In DNA, the CDR3 is TGCGCCAGCGGCCCCGTCGGGGGCACTGAAGCTTTCTTT. Translation gives CASGPVGGTEAFF.

The chain recombines TRBV29-1 with TRBJ1-2; D is ambiguous. V lost 6 bases to trimming and J lost 0 bases, with 23 bases between them. CDR1 SQVTM and CDR2 ANQGSEA come from the germline V gene. The CDR3 runs to 17 residues. In nucleotides, the CDR3 is TGCAGCGTGGGTCCTTGGCAGACACTAGAAGCTAACTATGGCTACACCTTC. This codes for CSVGPWQTLEANYGYTF. Using reference TRBV29-1 and TRBJ1-2 for the parts outside the CDR3, the full variable domain is SAVISQKPSRDICQRGTSLTIQCQVDSQVTMMFWYRQQPGQSLTLIATANQGSEATYESGFVIDKFPISRPNLTFSTLTVSNMSPEDSSIYLCSVGPWQTLEANYGYTFGSGTRLTVV.

The chain employs TRBV14 and TRBJ2-5, with 10 bases matching TRBD1. The germline V gene has CDR1 SGHDN and CDR2 FVKESK. Trimming took 1 base from V and 5 from J; bases not matched to a gene: 7. The CDR3 runs to 16 residues. CDR3 nucleotides: TGTGCCAGCAGCCAAGTGACCGGGACAGGGGCTGAGACCCAGTACTTC. Its translation: CASSQVTGTGAETQYF.

The chain recombines TRBV24-1 with TRBJ2-1; D is perhaps TRBD1 or TRBD2 (5 bases each). The germline V gene has CDR1 KGHDR and CDR2 SFDVKD. Trimming took 3 bases from V and 7 from J, leaving 18 bases between them. The CDR3 loop spans 16 amino acids. The CDR3 nucleotides read TGTGCCACCAGTGATACCGGGACGGCCTATATGAATGAGCAGTTCTTC. Protein: CATSDTGTAYMNEQFF.

The genes are TRBV24-1 and TRBJ2-1; the match to TRBD2 covers 8 bases. This CDR3 contains 17 residues. Looked up from germline, CDR1 is KGHDR and CDR2 is SFDVKD. V shed 3 bases, J shed 0 bases, and the junction held 6 bases outside the gene matches. The CDR3 loop is CATSDVRGTSSYNEQFF. For the CDR3, the DNA is TGTGCCACCAGTGATGTTCGGGGGACTAGCTCCTACAATGAGCAGTTCTTC.

This chain joins TRBV7-9 and TRBJ2-5; 7 bases are shared with TRBD1. J was trimmed by 0 bases and V by 7 bases; bases with no gene match: 11. In germline, CDR1 is SEHNR, CDR2 FQNEAQ (reference sequence). This CDR3 is built from 16 residues. This CDR3 is CASTDRDPADQETQYF. The CDR3 DNA follows: TGTGCCAGCACCGACAGGGACCCAGCGGACCAAGAGACCCAGTACTTC.

The chain couples TRBV20-1 to TRBJ2-1; 7 nucleotides agree with TRBD2. The CDR3 is 11 amino acids. Germline values: CDR1 DFQATT, CDR2 SNEGSKA (reference sequence). V lost 4 bases and J lost 8; bases outside the gene matches: 2. The CDR3 loop reads CSANREDEQFF. Here the CDR3 DNA reads TGCAGTGCTAATCGGGAGGATGAGCAGTTCTTC.

This sequence joins TRBV6-5 and TRBJ2-2, with 7 bases lining up with TRBD1. V gave up 6 bases and J gave up 5 bases; unmatched junction bases: 3. CDR3 length equals 13 residues. The germline CDR1 and CDR2 sequences are MNHEY and SVGAGI. The CDR3 sequence is CASRKTGTGELFF. CDR3 DNA sequence: TGTGCCAGCAGGAAGACAGGGACCGGGGAGCTGTTTTTT.

This chain uses TRBV29-1 with TRBJ1-1, with no clear D. The germline V gene encodes CDR1 SQVTM and CDR2 ANQGSEA. This CDR3 spans 11 amino acids. V dropped 6 bases and J dropped 9 bases, with 14 bases sitting between them. The CDR3 loop reads CSVGRETQAFF. The CDR3 nucleotides are TGCAGCGTCGGTCGGGAAACGCAAGCTTTCTTT.

The chain recombines TRBV6-5 with TRBJ2-7; D call uncertain. CDR3 length: 14 residues. Trimming took off 4 bases at V and 3 bases at J, with 13 bases between the two ends. CDR1 and CDR2 (germline): MNHEY, SVGAGI. CDR3 sequence reads: CASSSPGYSYEQYF. The CDR3 bases are TGTGCCAGCAGTTCCCCGGGCTACAGCTACGAGCAGTACTTC.

V is TRBV6-5 and J is TRBJ2-7; no firm D call. The length of the CDR3 is 13 residues. V lost 8 bases, J lost 1 base, and 12 bases lay in between. Germline assignment: CDR1 MNHEY and CDR2 SVGAGI. The CDR3 here is CASGNGQSYEQYF. In nucleotides, the CDR3 is TGTGCCAGCGGAAATGGGCAGTCCTACGAGCAGTACTTC.